The T cell receptor (beta chain) under discussion was sequenced for a study of beta chain features in type 1 diabetes. Study-wide results and limits: Moderate yet significant TCRB CDR3 shortening was seen in Type 1 diabetes patients in all four CD4+ subsets. Using cDNA template may skew counts toward highly expressing activated cells. Unsettled here was the matter of whether HLA type influences TCRB rearrangement. Patients' naive, central memory and Treg TCRB repertoires seemed closer to one another than those of healthy donors.

This CDR3 region has 13 residues. Between the trimmed V and J ends, which lost 3 bases and 5 bases, there was a span of 10 bases. In germline, CDR1 is MDHEN, CDR2 SYDVKM. Expressed TCRB transcripts were sequenced, since all the RNA that had been isolated was reverse transcribed. The repertoire was sequenced with immunoSEQ multiplex PCR; TCRdb's copy has only in-frame clones and lacks some. This table has about 340,000 clones, roughly 13% appearing once. This clone was picked up a small number of times. Its specificity is unknown. This receptor was obtained from a woman aged 18-29 years with type 1 diabetes. Specimen: naive CD4+ T cells from blood. The chain joins TRBV28 to TRBJ2-5; tentatively, D is TRBD2 (6 bases). The chain's CDR3 is CASSLDYPETQYF. CDR3 DNA: TGTGCCAGCAGTTTGGACTACCCGGAGACCCAGTACTTC. Drawing the rest from reference TRBV28 and TRBJ2-5, the complete variable domain is DVKVTQSSRYLVKRTGEKVFLECVQDMDHENMFWYRQDPGLGLRLIYFSYDVKMKEKGDIPEGYSVSREKKERFSLILESASTNQTSMYLCASSLDYPETQYFGPGTRLLVL.